Listed here are 8 T cell receptor beta chains from one sample, sequenced in a study of early T cells in non-severe SARS-CoV-2 infection. TCRdb called the 5' RACE reads again in MiXCR, with one record for every CDR3 protein. The data show roughly 77,000 distinct CDR3 sequences, with around 12% seen just once and 3.5% to 5.5% held by the top ten. The source material was whole blood. The origin of the receptors is an adult who was a healthcare worker with PCR-confirmed SARS-CoV-2 infection or an uninfected control (not recorded which).

The gene calls are TRBV7-9 and TRBJ2-7, with 7 bases matching TRBD1. The J segment lost 5 bases and the V segment lost 5 bases, leaving 9 bases of the junction unmatched. CDR1 is SEHNR and CDR2 is FQNEAQ in the germline V gene (reference sequence). The CDR3 covers 14 residues. The CDR3 loop reads CASSPDRATDEQYF. CDR3 nucleotides: TGTGCCAGCAGCCCCGACAGGGCCACCGACGAGCAGTACTTC.

This clonotype has at least ten counts. The chain employs TRBV5-5 and TRBJ2-1; D may be TRBD1 (5 bases). The germline CDR1 and CDR2 sequences are SGHKS and YYEKEE (reference sequence). The CDR3 is 17 amino acids. Trimming stripped 0 bases from V and 7 bases from J, with 20 bases between. CDR3 coding DNA: TGTGCCAGCAGCTTGGCTCCCACCGCGGCAGGGTCAAATGAGCAGTTCTTC. Protein product: CASSLAPTAAGSNEQFF. The entire variable domain, with the rest obtained from reference TRBV5-5 and TRBJ2-1, is as follows: DAGVTQSPTHLIKTRGQQVTLRCSPISGHKSVSWYQQVLGQGPQFIFQYYEKEERGRGNFPDRFSARQFPNYSSELNVNALLLGDSALYLCASSLAPTAAGSNEQFFGPGTRLTVL.

The table lists this clonotype with a few counts. V and J are TRBV28 and TRBJ2-7, with TRBD1 matching over 7 bases. The CDR3 covers 16 residues. With 3 bases clipped from V and 0 bases from J, the junction kept 8 bases outside the gene matches. From germline, CDR1 is MDHEN and CDR2 SYDVKM. The CDR3 loop reads CASSFSRDSNSYEQYF. DNA for the CDR3: TGTGCCAGCAGTTTTTCCCGGGACAGTAACTCCTACGAGCAGTACTTC. The full variable domain, with the rest looked up from reference TRBV28 and TRBJ2-7, is DVKVTQSSRYLVKRTGEKVFLECVQDMDHENMFWYRQDPGLGLRLIYFSYDVKMKEKGDIPEGYSVSREKKERFSLILESASTNQTSMYLCASSFSRDSNSYEQYFGPGTRLTVT.

This chain connects TRBV20-1 to TRBJ2-2; D gene ambiguous. Germline V gives CDR1 DFQATT, CDR2 SNEGSKA (reference sequence). The CDR3 consists of 16 residues. V lost 2 bases and J lost 2, with 15 bases in between. The CDR3 loop reads CSARNSANRNTGELFF. DNA of the CDR3: TGCAGTGCTAGAAATTCAGCTAACAGAAACACCGGGGAGCTGTTTTTT.

The chain recombines TRBV5-4 with TRBJ2-3, with TRBD2 identical over 12 bases. This CDR3 is built from 16 residues. Germline assignment: CDR1 SGHNT and CDR2 YYREEE (reference sequence). Unmatched junction bases numbered 4, after V lost 3 bases and J lost 2 bases. The CDR3 DNA follows: TGTGCCAGCAGCTCACGGACTAGCGGGACCACAGATACGCAGTATTTT. Translating it yields CASSSRTSGTTDTQYF.

J is TRBJ2-7 and V is TRBV7-9; D is perhaps TRBD2 (6 bases). CDR1 is SEHNR, CDR2 FQNEAQ, per germline (reference sequence). V was shortened by 2 bases and J by 5 bases, with 16 bases between the two germline ends. This CDR3 region has 15 residues. The CDR3 bases are TGTGCCAGCAGCTTACTGGGGCAGGGAGGTAACGAGCAGTACTTC. Protein: CASSLLGQGGNEQYF.

V usage is TRBV11-2 and J usage is TRBJ2-7, with TRBD2 matching 13 bases. Germline CDR1 is SGHAT and CDR2 is FQNNGV. The CDR3 has 15 residues. V shed 5 bases and J 2 bases; nucleotides not matched to a gene: 3. As DNA, the CDR3 is TGTGCCAGCAGCCCACTAGCGGGAGGGACCTACGAGCAGTACTTC. It specifies CASSPLAGGTYEQYF.

The chain uses TRBV12-3 or TRBV12-4 and TRBJ2-1; no clear D. CDR3 length: 11 amino acids. V was pared by 3 bases and J by 6 bases, with 3 bases between. The CDR3 reads CASSLSNEQFF. For the CDR3, the DNA is TGTGCCAGCAGTTTGTCCAATGAGCAGTTCTTC.